These 11 T cell receptor beta chains originate from one sample sequenced in a study of CD8 T cells in ankylosing spondylitis. TCRdb independently ran MiXCR on the 5' RACE reads; one entry per CDR3 protein. Among nearly 350,000 distinct CDR3 sequences listed, under 15% were seen once. Sequencing used blood, either unsorted or a sorted T cell fraction (not recorded which). The origin of the receptors is a male donor with ankylosing spondylitis or in good health (not recorded which).

The chain joins TRBV6-1 to TRBJ1-1, with D possibly being TRBD1 (6 bases). The V gene lost 7 bases and the J gene lost 3 bases, with 15 bases spanning the gap. Germline CDR1 and CDR2: MNHNS and SASEGT. The CDR3 is made up of 14 amino acids. CDR3 amino acids: CASIQNWGHTEAFF. The CDR3 DNA sequence: TGTGCCAGCATCCAAAATTGGGGGCACACTGAAGCTTTCTTT.

V gene TRBV6-1 combines with J gene TRBJ2-1; D might be TRBD1 (9 bases). The V gene lost 3 bases and the J gene lost 7 bases, with 16 bases spanning the gap. The CDR3 contains 15 residues. CDR1 MNHNS and CDR2 SASEGT come from the germline V gene. This CDR3 reads CASSDSGTGMNEQFF. The CDR3 nucleotides are TGTGCCAGCAGTGATAGCGGGACAGGGATGAATGAGCAGTTCTTC.

A few counts support this clonotype. V and J are TRBV10-3 and TRBJ2-7, with D possibly being TRBD1 (6 bases). From germline, CDR1 is ENHRY and CDR2 SYGVKD. Trimming took 5 bases from V and 6 from J, leaving 11 bases between them. The CDR3 has 12 amino acids. The CDR3 loop is CAISLQGSEQYF. The CDR3 region has the DNA TGTGCCATCAGTTTACAGGGAAGCGAGCAGTACTTC.

The V call is TRBV2, the J call TRBJ1-4; D is perhaps TRBD1 (5 bases). V dropped 7 bases and J dropped 0 bases, with 12 bases sitting between them. The CDR3 length is 15 residues. From germline, CDR1 is SNHLY and CDR2 FYNNEI. The CDR3 DNA is TGTGCCAGCATTGAGCAGGGCGCAACTAATGAAAAACTGTTTTTT. Residues: CASIEQGATNEKLFF.

The rearrangement links TRBV6-2 or TRBV6-3 to TRBJ1-1; 7 nucleotides align to TRBD1. V lost 2 bases, J lost 11 bases, and 5 bases stayed unmatched. This CDR3 region has 12 residues. Germline CDR1 is MNHEY and CDR2 is SVGEGT. This CDR3 reads CASSYPDRLAFF. DNA of the CDR3: TGTGCCAGCAGTTACCCGGACAGGCTGGCTTTCTTT.

The J gene is TRBJ1-4, the V gene TRBV6-5; D remains unclear. CDR1 is MNHEY, CDR2 SVGAGI, per germline. The CDR3 has 12 residues. Trimming took off 6 bases at V and 7 bases at J, with 9 bases between the two ends. The CDR3 sequence: CASRTLGEKLFF. The CDR3 region has the DNA TGTGCCAGCAGGACTTTGGGTGAAAAACTGTTTTTT.

This chain uses TRBV7-9 with TRBJ2-3, with 9 bases aligning to TRBD1. This CDR3 region has 15 residues. Germline CDR1 and CDR2: SEHNR and FQNEAQ (reference sequence). Losses at the gene ends were 1 base for V and 4 bases for J; bases not matched to a gene: 3. CDR3 nucleotide sequence: TGTGCCAGCAGCTTAGGACAGGGGGAAGCAGATACGCAGTATTTT. Amino acids: CASSLGQGEADTQYF.

The chain recombines TRBV6-1 with TRBJ2-7, with D perhaps given as TRBD1 or TRBD2 (5 bases each). V lost 0 bases to trimming and J lost 6 bases, with 9 bases between them. Germline CDR1 and CDR2: MNHNS and SASEGT. The CDR3 covers 13 residues. The CDR3 sequence: CASSEARGAEQYF. The CDR3 DNA is TGTGCCAGCAGTGAAGCGCGAGGGGCCGAGCAGTACTTC.

V is TRBV20-1 and J is TRBJ2-1, with a weak D call TRBD2 (5 bases). Germline V gene sequence: CDR1 DFQATT, CDR2 SNEGSKA (reference sequence). The V and J ends lost 1 base and 8 bases respectively, with 12 bases between them. CDR3 length: 13 amino acids. The CDR3 nucleotides are TGCAGTGCTAGAGCACCACTAGTTGATGAGCAGTTCTTC. Residues: CSARAPLVDEQFF.

This clonotype has only a few counts. This chain joins TRBV20-1 and TRBJ1-1; D is uncertain. Germline CDR1 DFQATT, CDR2 SNEGSKA (reference sequence). With 4 bases removed from V and 1 base from J, the gap between germline ends came to 4 bases. This CDR3 is 11 amino acids long. In DNA, the CDR3 is TGCAGTGCTAAAAAGAACACTGAAGCTTTCTTT. This translates into CSAKKNTEAFF.

The DNA of the CDR3 is TGTGCCAGCAGTTACGGCGGGCAGAGCACAGATACGCAGTATTTT. Encoded protein: CASSYGGQSTDTQYF. The V and J genes are TRBV6-5 and TRBJ2-3; TRBD2 is a possible D gene (5 bases). V dropped 2 bases and J dropped 0 bases, with 9 bases sitting between them. Germline assignment: CDR1 MNHEY and CDR2 SVGAGI. This CDR3 is 15 amino acids long.